Listed below are T cell receptor beta chains from one sample, sequenced in a study of early T cells in non-severe SARS-CoV-2 infection. In TCRdb, the 5' RACE reads were re-called with MiXCR into one record per CDR3 protein. The table records 25,000 to 35,000 distinct CDR3 sequences, 5% to 6.5% of them present only once. Sequencing input: whole blood. The source of these receptors is an adult who was a healthcare worker with PCR-confirmed SARS-CoV-2 infection or an uninfected control (not recorded which). CDR3s include the opening cysteine and the closing phenylalanine or tryptophan. D genes are given only for firm matches. Clone size, where shown, is once, few, many, or a class for clones that have expanded.

v_gene	j_gene	d_gene	abundance	CDR3nt	CDR3aa
TRBV20-1	TRBJ2-7	TRBD2	-	TGCAGTGCTAGGGATAGCGGGAGACCCTACGAGCAGTACTTC	CSARDSGRPYEQYF
TRBV29-1	TRBJ2-3	-	many	TGCAGCGTTGAAGAACAGGGCGGGACAGATACGCAGTATTTT	CSVEEQGGTDTQYF
TRBV7-3	TRBJ1-1	-	many	TGTGCCAGCAGCAGGGACACGAACACTGAAGCTTTCTTT	CASSRDTNTEAFF
TRBV5-1	TRBJ2-5	TRBD2	few	TGTGCCAGCAGCTTGGCCGTCGGCGGGGGGGCAGTACAAGAGACCCAGTACTTC	CASSLAVGGGAVQETQYF
TRBV6-2/TRBV6-3	TRBJ2-6	-	-	TGTGCCAGCAGCAAAGACTCTGGGGCCAACGTCCTGACTTTC	CASSKDSGANVLTF
TRBV6-2/TRBV6-3	TRBJ2-1	TRBD2	few	TGTGCCAGCAGTTACGGGCGGGAGGGGTACAATGAGCAGTTCTTC	CASSYGREGYNEQFF
TRBV29-1	TRBJ2-3	TRBD2	many	TGCAGCGCTGAACCTAGCGGGGGGGCGAACACAGATACGCAGTATTTT	CSAEPSGGANTDTQYF
TRBV5-8	TRBJ2-4	-	-	TGTGCCAGCAGCTTGGAGGCCAAAAACATTCAGTACTTC	CASSLEAKNIQYF
TRBV11-2	TRBJ2-7	-	many	TGTGCCAGCAGCTTAGGGCCGCGGAGCGAGCAGTACTTC	CASSLGPRSEQYF
TRBV6-1	TRBJ1-5	-	many	TGTGCCAGCAGATTATCAGGGGAGGGTCAGCCCCAGCATTTT	CASRLSGEGQPQHF
TRBV18	TRBJ2-1	TRBD1	few	TGTGCCAGCTCACCCTACTCGGCGGTGGCTAGCCCAGGGGGTGAGCAGTTCTTC	CASSPYSAVASPGGEQFF
TRBV29-1	TRBJ2-1	-	few	TGCAGCGTCCGGACTTACAATGAGCAGTTCTTC	CSVRTYNEQFF